This T cell receptor beta chain was profiled in a study of blood T cells in healthy people across ages. Study information: Per two T cells, template switching captured roughly one barcoded beta molecule.

PCR was performed a second time for about 7 to 12 cycles using a sample-barcoded 5' primer and a J-beta primer mix. A template-switch adaptor that had 12 random nucleotides put a tag on each cDNA molecule. TCRdb re-analysed the 5' RACE reads in MiXCR, keeping a single row per CDR3 protein. The table has roughly 930,000 distinct CDR3 sequences, about 48% seen once; the top ten hold about an eighth. V was pared by 7 bases and J by 3 bases, with 4 bases of the junction left unmatched. The CDR3 is 13 amino acids. The germline V gene has CDR1 SEHNR and CDR2 FQNEAQ (reference sequence). Sequencing used blood. This sequence originates from a man aged 25 to 45 in good health. The chain uses TRBV7-9 and TRBJ1-2; 8 nucleotides agree with TRBD1. The CDR3 DNA sequence: TGTGCCAGCACCCCAGGGGGCCACTATGGCTACACCTTC. It codes for CASTPGGHYGYTF. The full variable domain, with the rest looked up from reference TRBV7-9 and TRBJ1-2, is DTGVSQNPRHKITKRGQNVTFRCDPISEHNRLYWYRQTLGQGPEFLTYFQNEAQLEKSRLLSDRFSAERPKGSFSTLEIQRTEQGDSAMYLCASTPGGHYGYTFGSGTRLTVV.